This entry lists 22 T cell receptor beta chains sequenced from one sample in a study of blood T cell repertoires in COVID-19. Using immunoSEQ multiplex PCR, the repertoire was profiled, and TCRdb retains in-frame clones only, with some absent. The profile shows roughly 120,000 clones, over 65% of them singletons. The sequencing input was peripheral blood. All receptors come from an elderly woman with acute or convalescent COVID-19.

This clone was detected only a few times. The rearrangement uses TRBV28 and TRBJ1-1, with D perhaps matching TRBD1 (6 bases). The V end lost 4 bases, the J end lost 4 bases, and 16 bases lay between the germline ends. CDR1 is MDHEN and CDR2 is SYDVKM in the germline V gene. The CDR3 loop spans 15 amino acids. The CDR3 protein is CASSSLDSPSTEAFF. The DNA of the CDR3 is TGTGCCAGCAGTTCGCTGGACAGCCCTTCCACTGAAGCTTTCTTT.

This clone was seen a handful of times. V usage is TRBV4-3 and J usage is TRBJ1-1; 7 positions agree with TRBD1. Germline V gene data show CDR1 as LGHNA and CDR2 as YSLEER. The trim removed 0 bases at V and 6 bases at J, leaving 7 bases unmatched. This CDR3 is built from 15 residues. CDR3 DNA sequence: TGCGCCAGCAGCCAAGATCACAGGGGCGCTTCTGAAGCTTTCTTT. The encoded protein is CASSQDHRGASEAFF.

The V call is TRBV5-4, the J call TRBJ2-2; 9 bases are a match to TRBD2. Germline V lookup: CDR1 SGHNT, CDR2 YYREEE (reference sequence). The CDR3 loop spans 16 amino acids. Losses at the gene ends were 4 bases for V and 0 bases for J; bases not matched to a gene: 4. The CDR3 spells CASSPAGGTNTGELFF. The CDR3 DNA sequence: TGTGCCAGCAGCCCAGCGGGGGGAACGAACACCGGGGAGCTGTTTTTT.

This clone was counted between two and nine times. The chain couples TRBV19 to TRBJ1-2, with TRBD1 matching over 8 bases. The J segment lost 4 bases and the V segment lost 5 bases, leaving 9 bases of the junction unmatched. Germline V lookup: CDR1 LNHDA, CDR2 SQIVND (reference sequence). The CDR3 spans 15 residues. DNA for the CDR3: TGTGCCAGTAGTTCCACCGGGACAGGCGTCTATGGCTACACCTTC. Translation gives CASSSTGTGVYGYTF.

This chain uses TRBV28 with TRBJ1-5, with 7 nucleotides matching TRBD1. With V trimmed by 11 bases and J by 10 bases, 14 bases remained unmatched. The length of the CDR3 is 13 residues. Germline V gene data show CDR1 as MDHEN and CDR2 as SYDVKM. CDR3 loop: CAGRYRAGGPQHF. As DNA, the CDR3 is TGTGCCGGCCGTTACAGGGCAGGGGGACCCCAGCATTTT.

CDR3 DNA: TGTGCCAGCAGGTCACAGGGCTCTGGAAACACCATATATTTT. It codes for CASRSQGSGNTIYF. This chain connects TRBV5-4 to TRBJ1-3; the D gene is possibly TRBD1 (6 bases). With 5 bases removed from V and 0 bases from J, the gap between germline ends came to 9 bases. The CDR3 covers 14 residues. From germline, CDR1 is SGHNT and CDR2 YYREEE (reference sequence).

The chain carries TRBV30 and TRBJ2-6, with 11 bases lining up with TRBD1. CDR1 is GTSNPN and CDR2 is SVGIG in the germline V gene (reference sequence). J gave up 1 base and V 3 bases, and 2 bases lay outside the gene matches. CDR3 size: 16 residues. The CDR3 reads CAWRGQGVSGANVLTF. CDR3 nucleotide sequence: TGTGCCTGGAGGGGACAGGGGGTATCTGGGGCCAACGTCCTGACTTTC.

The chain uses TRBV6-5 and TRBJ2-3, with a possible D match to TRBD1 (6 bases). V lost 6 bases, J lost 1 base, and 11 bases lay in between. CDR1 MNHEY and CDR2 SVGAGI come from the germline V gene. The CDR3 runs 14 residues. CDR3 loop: CASSGQPGTDTQYF. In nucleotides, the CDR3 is TGTGCCAGCAGCGGACAGCCAGGCACAGATACGCAGTATTTT.

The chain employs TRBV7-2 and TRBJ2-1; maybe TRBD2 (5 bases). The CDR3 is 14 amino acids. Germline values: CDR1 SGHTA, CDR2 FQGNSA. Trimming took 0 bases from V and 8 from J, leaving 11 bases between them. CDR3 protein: CASSLAPGVDEQFF. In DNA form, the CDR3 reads TGTGCCAGCAGCTTAGCCCCCGGGGTTGATGAGCAGTTCTTC.

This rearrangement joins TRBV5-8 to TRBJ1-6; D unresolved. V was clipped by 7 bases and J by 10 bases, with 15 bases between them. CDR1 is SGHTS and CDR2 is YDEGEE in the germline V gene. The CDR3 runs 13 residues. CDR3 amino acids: CASRGRLGSPLHF. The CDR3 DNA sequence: TGTGCCAGCCGAGGGAGATTGGGATCACCCCTCCACTTT.

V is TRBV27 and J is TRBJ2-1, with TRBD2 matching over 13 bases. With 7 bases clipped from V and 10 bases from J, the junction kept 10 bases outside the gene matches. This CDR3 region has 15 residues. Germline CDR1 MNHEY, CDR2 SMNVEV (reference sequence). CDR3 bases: TGTGCCAGCACCCGATCGGGACTAGCGGGGATCGAGCAGTTCTTC. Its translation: CASTRSGLAGIEQFF.

CDR3 DNA: TGTGCCAGCAGCTCATTTGCCGGGACAGGGGTCTATGGCTACACCTTC. Its protein product is CASSSFAGTGVYGYTF. J is TRBJ1-2 and V is TRBV5-4; 10 bases align to TRBD1. Per germline, CDR1 SGHNT and CDR2 YYREEE (reference sequence). The CDR3 consists of 16 residues. After removal of 3 bases from V and 4 bases from J, the junction contained 9 bases not matched to a gene.

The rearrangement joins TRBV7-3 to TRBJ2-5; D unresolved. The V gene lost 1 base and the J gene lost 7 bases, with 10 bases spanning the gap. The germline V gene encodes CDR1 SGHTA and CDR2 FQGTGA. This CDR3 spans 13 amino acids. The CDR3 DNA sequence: TGTGCCAGCAGCTTAATGCAGCTAGGGACCCAGTACTTC. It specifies CASSLMQLGTQYF.

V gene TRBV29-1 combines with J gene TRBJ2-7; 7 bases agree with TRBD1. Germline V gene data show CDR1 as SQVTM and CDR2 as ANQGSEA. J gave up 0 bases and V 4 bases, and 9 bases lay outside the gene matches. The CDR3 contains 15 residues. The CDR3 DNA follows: TGCAGCGTTGTAATGACAGGGATGAGCTCCTACGAGCAGTACTTC. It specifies CSVVMTGMSSYEQYF.

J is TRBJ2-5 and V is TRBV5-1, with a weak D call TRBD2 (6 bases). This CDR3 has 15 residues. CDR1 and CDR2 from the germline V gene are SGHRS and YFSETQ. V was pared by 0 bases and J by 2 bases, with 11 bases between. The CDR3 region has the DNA TGCGCCAGCAGCTTGGCTCCGGAGGGGCAAGAGACCCAGTACTTC. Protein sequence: CASSLAPEGQETQYF.

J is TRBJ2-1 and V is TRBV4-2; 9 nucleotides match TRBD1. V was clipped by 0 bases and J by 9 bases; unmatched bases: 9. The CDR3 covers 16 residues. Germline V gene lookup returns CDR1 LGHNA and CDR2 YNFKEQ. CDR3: CASSQEMWTGESEQFF. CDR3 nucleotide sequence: TGTGCCAGCAGCCAAGAGATGTGGACAGGGGAGAGTGAGCAGTTCTTC.

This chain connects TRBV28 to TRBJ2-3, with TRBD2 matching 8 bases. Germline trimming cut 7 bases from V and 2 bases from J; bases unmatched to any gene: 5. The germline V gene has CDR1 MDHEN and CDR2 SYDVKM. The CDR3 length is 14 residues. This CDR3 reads CASIATSDTDTQYF. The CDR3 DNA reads TGTGCCAGCATCGCGACTAGCGACACAGATACGCAGTATTTT.

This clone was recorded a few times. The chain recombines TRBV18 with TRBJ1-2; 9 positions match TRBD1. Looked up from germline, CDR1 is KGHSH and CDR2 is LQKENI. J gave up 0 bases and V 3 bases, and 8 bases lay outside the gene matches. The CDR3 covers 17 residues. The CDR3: CASSPWTGEGANYGYTF. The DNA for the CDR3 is TGTGCCAGCTCACCTTGGACAGGGGAAGGCGCTAACTATGGCTACACCTTC.

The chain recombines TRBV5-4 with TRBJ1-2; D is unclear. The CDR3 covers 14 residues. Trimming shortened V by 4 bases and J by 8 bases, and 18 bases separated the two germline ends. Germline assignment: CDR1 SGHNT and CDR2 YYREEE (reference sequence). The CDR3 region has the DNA TGTGCCAGCAGCCCAATTGCAGAAACTAAGGGCTACACCTTC. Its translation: CASSPIAETKGYTF.

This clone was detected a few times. CDR3 in amino acids: CASSFGTSSGTDTQYF. The CDR3 DNA follows: TGTGCCAGCAGCTTTGGGACATCGAGTGGGACAGATACGCAGTATTTT. The chain links TRBV5-4 to TRBJ2-3; D possibly corresponds to TRBD1 (6 bases). This CDR3 has 16 residues. With 2 bases removed from V and 3 bases from J, the gap between germline ends came to 16 bases. Germline values: CDR1 SGHNT, CDR2 YYREEE (reference sequence).

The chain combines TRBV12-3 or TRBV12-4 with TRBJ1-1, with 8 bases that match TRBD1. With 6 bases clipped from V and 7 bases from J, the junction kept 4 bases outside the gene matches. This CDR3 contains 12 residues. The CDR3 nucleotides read TGTGCCAGCAGCCGGGACAGGATTGAAGCTTTCTTT. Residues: CASSRDRIEAFF.

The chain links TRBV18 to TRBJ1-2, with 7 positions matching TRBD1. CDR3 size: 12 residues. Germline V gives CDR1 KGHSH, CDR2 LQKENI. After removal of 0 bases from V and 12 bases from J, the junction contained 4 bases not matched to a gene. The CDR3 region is CASSPPQGFDTF. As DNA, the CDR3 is TGTGCCAGCTCACCACCACAGGGGTTTGACACCTTC.